This is a list of T cell receptor beta chains from one sample in a study of control samples from healthy donors and cancer patients. Method: immunoSEQ multiplex PCR; TCRdb's copy keeps in-frame clones and lacks some. The sample yields approximately 83,000 clones, 90% to 95% seen once. The sequencing input was blood. Receptors originate from a woman in her 30s in good health. Both conserved end residues are part of each CDR3. Each record gives: D gene, clone size, V gene, J gene, CDR3 DNA, CDR3 protein. D genes are given only for firm matches. Only some rows state a clone size, as once, few, many or a class for expanded clones.

TRBD2	NA	TRBV27	TRBJ2-5	TGTGCCAGCAGTCCAAATGTTTGGCTAGCGGGAGACGAGACCCAGTACTTC	CASSPNVWLAGDETQYF
TRBD2	NA	TRBV5-4	TRBJ2-1	TGTGCCAGCACCAAAGGTCCTAGCGGGGGAAAATACAATGAGCAGTTCTTC	CASTKGPSGGKYNEQFF
TRBD1	NA	TRBV5-4	TRBJ1-2	TGTGCCAGCAGCAACAGACAGGGGGTAGGCTATGGCTACACCTTC	CASSNRQGVGYGYTF
TRBD1	NA	TRBV19	TRBJ1-2	TGTGCCAGCCGTCCTCCGGGACAGGCGATCTATGGCTACACCTTC	CASRPPGQAIYGYTF
TRBD1	NA	TRBV4-1	TRBJ1-2	TGCGCCAGCACCCCAAACAGGGGGCGTCACTATGGCTACACCTTC	CASTPNRGRHYGYTF
NA	few	TRBV19	TRBJ2-1	TGTGCCAGTAGTATAGGTCCGTACTCCAATGAGCAGTTCTTC	CASSIGPYSNEQFF
NA	NA	TRBV5-6	TRBJ2-7	TGTGCCAGCAGCTTGGGGCTGGGGGCGGTCTACGAGCAGTACTTC	CASSLGLGAVYEQYF
TRBD1	NA	TRBV29-1	TRBJ1-1	TGCAGCGTTGAAGAGGCAGGGGGCTATTTTGGGAACACTGAAGCTTTCTTT	CSVEEAGGYFGNTEAFF
TRBD1	NA	TRBV28	TRBJ1-4	TGTGCCAGCAGGAGAACAGGGGGGCTGTTTTTT	CASRRTGGLFF
TRBD1	NA	TRBV27	TRBJ1-2	TGTGCCAGCAGTACGAAACAGGGGATCGCTGGCTACACCTTC	CASSTKQGIAGYTF
NA	NA	TRBV19	TRBJ2-3	TGTGCCAGTAACCCAACGTGGGGGGCTCGCACAGATACGCAGTATTTT	CASNPTWGARTDTQYF
TRBD1	NA	TRBV5-1	TRBJ2-7	TGCGCCAGCAGCTTGTGGGACAGCCCCTCCTACGAGCAGTACTTC	CASSLWDSPSYEQYF
NA	NA	TRBV19	TRBJ2-1	TGTGCCAGTAGTATTAAGGGGTACAATGAGCAGTTCTTC	CASSIKGYNEQFF
TRBD1	NA	TRBV2	TRBJ2-1	TGTGCCAGCAGGGGGCAGGGGGCTGATGAGCAGTTCTTC	CASRGQGADEQFF
TRBD2	NA	TRBV18	TRBJ2-7	TGTGCCAGCTCACCAGGACTTAGCGGGAGCTTCGAGCAGTACTTC	CASSPGLSGSFEQYF
NA	NA	TRBV18	TRBJ2-7	TGTGCCAGCTCACCGGTCGAGAAAATGGGGGAGCAGTACTTC	CASSPVEKMGEQYF
NA	NA	TRBV6-5	TRBJ1-2	TGTGCCAGCAGGGGGGACTTTCGGAATGGCTACACCTTC	CASRGDFRNGYTF
NA	once	TRBV30	TRBJ1-2	TGTGCCTGGAGTTTCGGATCGGAGTATGGCTACACCTTC	CAWSFGSEYGYTF
TRBD2	NA	TRBV7-2	TRBJ2-2	TGTGCCAGCAGCTTCCTCAGCGGGGGGCCGAACACCGGGGAGCTGTTTTTT	CASSFLSGGPNTGELFF
NA	NA	TRBV5-6	TRBJ1-1	TGTGCCAGCAGCTTGGTGGGGGAAGCTTTCTTT	CASSLVGEAFF
NA	NA	TRBV12-3/TRBV12-4	TRBJ2-4	TGTGCCAGCAGTACTTGGACTGAGCGGTTGTACTTC	CASSTWTERLYF
TRBD2	NA	TRBV28	TRBJ2-3	TGTGCCAGCAGTTTGTGGACTAGCGGAGGGACTAGCACAGATACGCAGTATTTT	CASSLWTSGGTSTDTQYF
NA	NA	TRBV7-6	TRBJ1-4	TGTGCCAGCAGCTTAAGCGGGGGAACCTCTGAAAAACTGTTTTTT	CASSLSGGTSEKLFF
NA	NA	TRBV7-8	TRBJ1-2	TGTGCCAGCAGCACGTTGTACGGGGATGGCTACACCTTC	CASSTLYGDGYTF